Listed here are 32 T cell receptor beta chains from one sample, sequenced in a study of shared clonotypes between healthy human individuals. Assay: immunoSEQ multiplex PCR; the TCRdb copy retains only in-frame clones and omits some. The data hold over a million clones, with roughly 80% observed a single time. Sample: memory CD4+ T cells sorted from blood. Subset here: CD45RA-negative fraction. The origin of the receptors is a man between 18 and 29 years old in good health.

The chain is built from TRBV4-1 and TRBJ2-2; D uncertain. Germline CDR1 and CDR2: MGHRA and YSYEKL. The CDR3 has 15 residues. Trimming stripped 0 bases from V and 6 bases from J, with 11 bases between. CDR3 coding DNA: TGCGCCAGCAGCCAAGATAAGTCCTTGGCCGGGGAGCTGTTTTTT. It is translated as CASSQDKSLAGELFF.

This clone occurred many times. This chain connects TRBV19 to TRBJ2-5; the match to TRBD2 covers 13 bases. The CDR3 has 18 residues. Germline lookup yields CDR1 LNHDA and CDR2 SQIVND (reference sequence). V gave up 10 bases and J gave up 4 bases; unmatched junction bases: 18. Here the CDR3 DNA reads TGTGCCACCACCCGAAGCGGACTAGCGGGAGTTTTCGGAGAGACCCAGTACTTC. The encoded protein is CATTRSGLAGVFGETQYF.

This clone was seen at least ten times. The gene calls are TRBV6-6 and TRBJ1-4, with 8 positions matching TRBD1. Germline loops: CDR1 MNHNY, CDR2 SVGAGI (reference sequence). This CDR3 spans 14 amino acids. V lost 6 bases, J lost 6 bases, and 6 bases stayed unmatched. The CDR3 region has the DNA TGTGCCAGCAGGAAGGACAGGGTGGATGAAAAACTGTTTTTT. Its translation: CASRKDRVDEKLFF.

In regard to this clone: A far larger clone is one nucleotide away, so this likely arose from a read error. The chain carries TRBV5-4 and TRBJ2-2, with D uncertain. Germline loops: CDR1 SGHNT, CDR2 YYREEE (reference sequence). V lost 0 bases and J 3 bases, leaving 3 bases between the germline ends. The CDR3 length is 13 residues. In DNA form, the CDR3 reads TGTGCCAGCAGCTTGGTGCACACCGGGGAGCTGTTTTTT. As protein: CASSLVHTGELFF.

Here the CDR3 reads CASSLQWSNEKLFF. In DNA, the CDR3 is TGCGCCAGCAGCTTGCAGTGGTCTAATGAAAAACTGTTTTTT. The rearrangement uses TRBV5-1 and TRBJ1-4; D remains unclear. CDR3 length: 14 residues. Trimming pared 1 base from V and 3 bases from J, leaving 7 bases between. The germline V gene encodes CDR1 SGHRS and CDR2 YFSETQ.

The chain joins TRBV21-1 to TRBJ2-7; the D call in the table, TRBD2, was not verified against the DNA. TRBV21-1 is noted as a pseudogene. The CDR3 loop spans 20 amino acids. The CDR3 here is CASSEVGQGPTSGPLYEQYF. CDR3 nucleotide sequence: TGTGCCAGCAGCGAAGTAGGACAGGGGCCGACTAGCGGGCCACTCTACGAGCAGTACTTC.

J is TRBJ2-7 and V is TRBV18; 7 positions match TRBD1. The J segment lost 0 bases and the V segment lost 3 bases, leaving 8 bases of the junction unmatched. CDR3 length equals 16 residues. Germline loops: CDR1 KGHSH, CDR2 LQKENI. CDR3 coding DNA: TGTGCCAGCTCACCCCCGGGACAGCAATTCTCCTACGAGCAGTACTTC. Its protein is CASSPPGQQFSYEQYF.

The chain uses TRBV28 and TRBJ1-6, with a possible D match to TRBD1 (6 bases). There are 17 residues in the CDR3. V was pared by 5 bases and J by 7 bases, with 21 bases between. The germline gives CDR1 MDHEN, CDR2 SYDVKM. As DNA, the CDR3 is TGTGCCAGCAGTCCATCCGCCCAGGGGTTGCGGAATTCACCCCTCCACTTT. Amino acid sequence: CASSPSAQGLRNSPLHF.

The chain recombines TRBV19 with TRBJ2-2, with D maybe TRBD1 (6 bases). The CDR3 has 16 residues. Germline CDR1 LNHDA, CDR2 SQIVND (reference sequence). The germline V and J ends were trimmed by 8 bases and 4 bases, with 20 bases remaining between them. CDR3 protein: CASRASSDRPTGELFF. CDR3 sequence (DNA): TGTGCCAGTCGGGCCAGTAGCGACAGGCCCACCGGGGAGCTGTTTTTT.

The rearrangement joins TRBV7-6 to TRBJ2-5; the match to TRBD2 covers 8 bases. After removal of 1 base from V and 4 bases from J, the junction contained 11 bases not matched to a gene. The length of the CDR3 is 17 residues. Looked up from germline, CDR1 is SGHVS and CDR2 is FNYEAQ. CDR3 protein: CASSLGPWAGGGETQYF. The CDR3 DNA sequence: TGTGCCAGCAGCTTAGGCCCCTGGGCGGGAGGAGGAGAGACCCAGTACTTC.

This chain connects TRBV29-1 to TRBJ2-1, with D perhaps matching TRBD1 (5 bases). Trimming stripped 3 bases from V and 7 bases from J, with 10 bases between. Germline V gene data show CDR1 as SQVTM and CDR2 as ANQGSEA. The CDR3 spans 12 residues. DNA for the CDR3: TGCAGCGTTGACAGGGTGGGTAATGAGCAGTTCTTC. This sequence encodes CSVDRVGNEQFF.

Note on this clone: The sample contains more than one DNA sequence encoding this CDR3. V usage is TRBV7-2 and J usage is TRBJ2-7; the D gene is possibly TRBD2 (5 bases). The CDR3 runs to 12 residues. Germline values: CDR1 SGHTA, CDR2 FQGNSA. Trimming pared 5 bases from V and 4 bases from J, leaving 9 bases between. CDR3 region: CASSHGSYEQYF. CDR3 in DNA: TGTGCCAGCAGCCATGGGAGTTACGAGCAGTACTTC. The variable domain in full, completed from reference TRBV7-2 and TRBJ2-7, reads GAGVSQSPSNKVTEKGKDVELRCDPISGHTALYWYRQSLGQGLEFLIYFQGNSAPDKSGLPSDRFSAERTGGSVSTLTIQRTQQEDSAVYLCASSHGSYEQYFGPGTRLTVT.

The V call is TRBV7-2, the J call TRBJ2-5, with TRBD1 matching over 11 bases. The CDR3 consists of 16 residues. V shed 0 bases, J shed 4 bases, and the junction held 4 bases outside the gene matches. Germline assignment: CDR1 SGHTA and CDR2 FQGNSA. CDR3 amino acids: CASSLAGQGVVETQYF. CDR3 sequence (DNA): TGTGCCAGCAGCTTAGCGGGACAGGGGGTTGTAGAGACCCAGTACTTC.

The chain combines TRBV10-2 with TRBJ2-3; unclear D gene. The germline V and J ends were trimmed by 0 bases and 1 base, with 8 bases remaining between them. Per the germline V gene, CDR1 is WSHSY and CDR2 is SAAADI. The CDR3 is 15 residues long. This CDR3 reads CASSESRLGTDTQYF. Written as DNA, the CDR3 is TGCGCCAGCAGTGAGTCTAGATTGGGCACAGATACGCAGTATTTT.

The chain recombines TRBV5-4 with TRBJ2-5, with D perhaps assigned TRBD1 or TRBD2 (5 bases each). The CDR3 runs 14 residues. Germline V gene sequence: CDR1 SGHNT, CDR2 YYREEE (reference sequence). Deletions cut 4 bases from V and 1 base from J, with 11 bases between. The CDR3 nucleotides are TGTGCCAGCAGCCCCGGGGCTAGCCAAGAGACCCAGTACTTC. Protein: CASSPGASQETQYF.

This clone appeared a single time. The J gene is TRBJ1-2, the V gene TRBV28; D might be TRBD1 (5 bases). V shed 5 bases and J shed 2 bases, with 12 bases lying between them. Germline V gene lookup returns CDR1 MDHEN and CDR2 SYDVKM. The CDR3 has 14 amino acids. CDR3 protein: CASSRPGLNYGYTF. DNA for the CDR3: TGTGCCAGCAGTAGACCAGGGTTGAACTATGGCTACACCTTC.

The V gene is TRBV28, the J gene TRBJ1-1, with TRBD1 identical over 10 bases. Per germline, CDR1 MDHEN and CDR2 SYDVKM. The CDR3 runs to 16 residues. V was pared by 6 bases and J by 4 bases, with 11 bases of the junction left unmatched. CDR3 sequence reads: CASRGQGEEEGTEAFF. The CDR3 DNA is TGTGCCAGCAGAGGACAGGGGGAGGAAGAGGGCACTGAAGCTTTCTTT.

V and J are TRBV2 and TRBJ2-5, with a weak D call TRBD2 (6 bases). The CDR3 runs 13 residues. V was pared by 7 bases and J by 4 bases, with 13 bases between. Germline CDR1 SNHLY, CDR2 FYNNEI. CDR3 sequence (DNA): TGTGCCAGCACAGGGACTCATGGAGAGACCCAGTACTTC. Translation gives CASTGTHGETQYF.

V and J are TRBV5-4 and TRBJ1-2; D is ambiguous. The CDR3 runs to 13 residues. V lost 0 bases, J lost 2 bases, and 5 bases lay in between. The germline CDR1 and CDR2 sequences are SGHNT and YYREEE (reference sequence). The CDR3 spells CASSLEANYGYTF. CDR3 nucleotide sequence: TGTGCCAGCAGCTTGGAGGCGAACTATGGCTACACCTTC.

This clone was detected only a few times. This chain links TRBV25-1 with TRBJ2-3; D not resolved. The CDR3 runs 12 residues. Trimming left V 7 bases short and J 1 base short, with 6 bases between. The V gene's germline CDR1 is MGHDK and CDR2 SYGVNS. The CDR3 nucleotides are TGTGCCAGCAACAGCGGCACAGATACGCAGTATTTT. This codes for CASNSGTDTQYF.

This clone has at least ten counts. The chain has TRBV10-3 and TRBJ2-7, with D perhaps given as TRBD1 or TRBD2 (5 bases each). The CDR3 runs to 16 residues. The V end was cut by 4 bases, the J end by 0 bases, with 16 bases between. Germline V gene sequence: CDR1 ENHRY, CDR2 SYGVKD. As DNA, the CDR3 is TGTGCCATCAGTGGACCGGGACCCTACTCCTCCTACGAGCAGTACTTC. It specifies CAISGPGPYSSYEQYF.

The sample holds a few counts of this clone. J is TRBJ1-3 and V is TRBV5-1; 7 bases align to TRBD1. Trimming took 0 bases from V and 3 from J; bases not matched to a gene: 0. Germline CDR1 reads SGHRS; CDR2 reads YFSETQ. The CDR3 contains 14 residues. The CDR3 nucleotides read TGCGCCAGCAGCTTGGGACAGGGTGGAAACACCATATATTTT. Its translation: CASSLGQGGNTIYF.

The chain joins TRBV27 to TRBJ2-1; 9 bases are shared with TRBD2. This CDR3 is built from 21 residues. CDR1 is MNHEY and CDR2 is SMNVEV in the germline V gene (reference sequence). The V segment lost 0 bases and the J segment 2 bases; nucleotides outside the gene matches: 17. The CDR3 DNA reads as TGTGCCAGCAGTTTATCGTGGGGGGCGCGGGGGGGCATTCGGACCTACAATGAGCAGTTCTTC. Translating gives CASSLSWGARGGIRTYNEQFF.

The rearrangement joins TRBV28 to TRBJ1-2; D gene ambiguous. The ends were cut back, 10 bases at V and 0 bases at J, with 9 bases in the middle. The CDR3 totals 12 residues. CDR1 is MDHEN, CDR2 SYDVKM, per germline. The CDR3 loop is CAITTTNYGYTF. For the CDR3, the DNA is TGTGCCATCACGACTACTAACTATGGCTACACCTTC.

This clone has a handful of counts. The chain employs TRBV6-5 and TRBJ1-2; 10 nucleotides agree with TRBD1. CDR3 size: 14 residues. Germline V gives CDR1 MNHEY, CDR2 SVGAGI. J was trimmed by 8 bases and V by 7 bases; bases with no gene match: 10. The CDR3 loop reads CASISRDRGGGYTF. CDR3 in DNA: TGTGCCAGCATTTCAAGGGACAGGGGCGGCGGCTACACCTTC.

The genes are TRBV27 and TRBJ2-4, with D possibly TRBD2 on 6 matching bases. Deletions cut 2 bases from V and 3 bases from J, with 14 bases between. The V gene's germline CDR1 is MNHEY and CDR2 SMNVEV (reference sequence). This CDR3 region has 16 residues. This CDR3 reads CASSLSWEVGKNIQYF. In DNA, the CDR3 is TGTGCCAGCAGTTTAAGCTGGGAGGTGGGCAAAAACATTCAGTACTTC.

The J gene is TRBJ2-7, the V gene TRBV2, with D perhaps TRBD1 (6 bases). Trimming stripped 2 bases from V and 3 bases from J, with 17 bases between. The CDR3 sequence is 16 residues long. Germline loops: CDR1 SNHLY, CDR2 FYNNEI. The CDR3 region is CASSEWAGASYYEQYF. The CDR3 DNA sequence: TGTGCCAGCAGTGAATGGGCAGGGGCTTCCTACTACGAGCAGTACTTC.

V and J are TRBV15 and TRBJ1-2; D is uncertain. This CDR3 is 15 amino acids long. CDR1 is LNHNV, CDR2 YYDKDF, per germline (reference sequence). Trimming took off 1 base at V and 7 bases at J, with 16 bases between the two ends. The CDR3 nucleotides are TGTGCCACCAGCAGAGGAGGACGGCAACTCGGTGGCTACACCTTC. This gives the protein CATSRGGRQLGGYTF.

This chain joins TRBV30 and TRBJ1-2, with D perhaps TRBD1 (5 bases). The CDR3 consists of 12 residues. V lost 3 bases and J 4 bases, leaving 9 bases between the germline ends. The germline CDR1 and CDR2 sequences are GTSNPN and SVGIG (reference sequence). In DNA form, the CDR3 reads TGTGCCTGGAGCGGGGCGGTCTATGGCTACACCTTC. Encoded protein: CAWSGAVYGYTF. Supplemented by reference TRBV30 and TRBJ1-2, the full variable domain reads SQTIHQWPATLVQPVGSPLSLECTVEGTSNPNLYWYRQAAGRGLQLLFYSVGIGQISSEVPQNLSASRPQDRQFILSSKKLLLSDSGFYLCAWSGAVYGYTFGSGTRLTVV.

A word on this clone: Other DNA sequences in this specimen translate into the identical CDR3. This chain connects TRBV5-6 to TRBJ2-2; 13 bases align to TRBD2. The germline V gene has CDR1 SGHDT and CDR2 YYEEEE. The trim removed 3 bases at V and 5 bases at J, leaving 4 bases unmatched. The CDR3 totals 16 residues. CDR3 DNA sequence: TGTGCCAGCAGCTCCCCGGGACTAGCGGGGACCGGGGAGCTGTTTTTT. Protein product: CASSSPGLAGTGELFF.

In nucleotides, the CDR3 is TGTGCCTGGAGTGTACTGGGCACAGAGAACACTGAAGCTTTCTTT. Its translation is CAWSVLGTENTEAFF. V usage is TRBV30 and J usage is TRBJ1-1, with unresolved D. V was trimmed by 0 bases and J by 1 base, leaving 12 bases between them. Germline values: CDR1 GTSNPN, CDR2 SVGIG (reference sequence). The CDR3 runs to 15 residues. The full variable domain, its missing parts supplied by reference TRBV30 and TRBJ1-1, is SQTIHQWPATLVQPVGSPLSLECTVEGTSNPNLYWYRQAAGRGLQLLFYSVGIGQISSEVPQNLSASRPQDRQFILSSKKLLLSDSGFYLCAWSVLGTENTEAFFGQGTRLTVV.

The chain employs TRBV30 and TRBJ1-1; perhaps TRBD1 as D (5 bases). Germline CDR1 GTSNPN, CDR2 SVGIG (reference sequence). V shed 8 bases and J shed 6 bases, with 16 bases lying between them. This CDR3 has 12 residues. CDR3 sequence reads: CAGQRRAAEAFF. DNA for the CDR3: TGTGCCGGACAAAGAAGAGCGGCTGAAGCTTTCTTT.